In this sample, the clone carrying this TCR beta chain turned up a few times. Trimming took 8 bases from V and 8 from J, leaving 24 bases between them. The CDR3 runs 15 residues. Germline CDR1 reads SNHLY; CDR2 reads FYNNEI. The data originate from a study of blood T cell repertoires in COVID-19. Study at large: The origin of the acute and convalescent COVID-19 samples was the United States, Italy and Spain. Sources were T cells, B-cell-depleted T cells, or PBMCs; the material itself was cDNA or gDNA.

Recruited during active infection, patients (from Seattle) were subsequently followed longitudinally. Repertoires were generated with immunoSEQ multiplex PCR, while TCRdb's copy carries only in-frame clones and drops some. The sample contains over 250,000 clones, around 90% of which appear only once. J is TRBJ1-2 and V is TRBV2, with D perhaps TRBD1 (5 bases). This clonotype originated in a person aged 18 to 30 with COVID-19, enrolled during active disease. Sequencing was done on a sample of peripheral blood. CDR3 region: CASVGRAIVTGGYTF. Written as DNA, the CDR3 is TGTGCCAGCGTGGGCAGGGCGATTGTGACGGGCGGCTACACCTTC.